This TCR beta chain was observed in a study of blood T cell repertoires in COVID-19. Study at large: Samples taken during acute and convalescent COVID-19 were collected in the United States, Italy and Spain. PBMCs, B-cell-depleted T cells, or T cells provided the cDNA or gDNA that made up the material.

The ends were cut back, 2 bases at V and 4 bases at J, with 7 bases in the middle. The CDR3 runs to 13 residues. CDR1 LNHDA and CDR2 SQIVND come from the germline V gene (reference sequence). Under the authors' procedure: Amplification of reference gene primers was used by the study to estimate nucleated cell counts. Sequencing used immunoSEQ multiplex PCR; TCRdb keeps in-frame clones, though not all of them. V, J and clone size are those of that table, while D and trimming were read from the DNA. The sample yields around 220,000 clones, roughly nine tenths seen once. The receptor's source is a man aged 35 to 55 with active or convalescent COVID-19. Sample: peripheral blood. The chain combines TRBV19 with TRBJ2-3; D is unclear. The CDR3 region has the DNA TGTGCCAGTAGTATAACAGATTCAGATACGCAGTATTTT. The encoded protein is CASSITDSDTQYF.